Sequencing of this T cell receptor (beta chain) was carried out in a study of cytomegalovirus exposure and HLA in healthy donors. V shed 2 bases and J 3 bases; nucleotides not matched to a gene: 8. The CDR3 is 15 residues long. Germline V gene data show CDR1 as SGHRS and CDR2 as YFSETQ. With regard to this clone: The antigen is undetermined.

General study findings and limits: Productive status was seen about 87% or about 30% of the time for most TCR beta V segments in an earlier analysis.

PCR primers comprised 60 Vbeta and 13 Jbeta primers. TCRdb keeps only in-frame clones here, not all; method: immunoSEQ multiplex PCR. Of roughly 120,000 clones in the sample, roughly 15% were seen once. Sequencing input: PBMCs. The chain uses TRBV5-1 and TRBJ2-7; TRBD2 matches at 7 bases. The receptor was isolated from a woman in her late teens or twenties in good health and CMV-seronegative. The CDR3 DNA reads as TGCGCCAGCAGCTTATCAAGCGGGATGATCTACGAGCAGTACTTC. This translates into CASSLSSGMIYEQYF.